These T cell receptor beta chains were read from a single sample in a study of CD8 T cells in ankylosing spondylitis. TCRdb reprocessed the 5' RACE reads via MiXCR and lists one record per CDR3 protein. The data contain 300,000 to 400,000 distinct CDR3 sequences, over 12% of them singletons. Material for sequencing was blood, either unsorted or a sorted T cell fraction (not recorded which). The receptors shown here come from a male donor with ankylosing spondylitis or in good health (not recorded which). Each CDR3 is given with its conserved first and last residue. The D gene is left open where the match is weak. Some rows have no size entry. The others give once, few or many, or a class for an expanded clone.

CDR3: CASSLYRQGEYEQYF; DNA: TGTGCCAGCAGCTTATATCGACAGGGGGAGTACGAGCAGTACTTC; J: TRBJ2-7; D: TRBD1; V: TRBV7-9; size: NA; length: 15
CDR3: CASSLGPGATYNEQFF; DNA: TGCGCCAGCAGCTTGGGTCCCGGGGCTACCTACAATGAGCAGTTCTTC; J: TRBJ2-1; D: NA; V: TRBV5-1; size: few; length: 16
CDR3: CASSPDRAHHNEQFF; DNA: TGTGCCAGCAGTCCCGACAGGGCGCACCACAATGAGCAGTTCTTC; J: TRBJ2-1; D: TRBD1; V: TRBV12-3/TRBV12-4; size: NA; length: 15
CDR3: CATSDFRGPIDNEQFF; DNA: TGTGCCACCAGTGATTTTCGGGGACCCATAGACAATGAGCAGTTCTTC; J: TRBJ2-1; D: NA; V: TRBV24-1; size: few; length: 16
CDR3: CASSEAGTSSTGELFF; DNA: TGTGCCAGCAGTGAGGCCGGGACTAGCAGCACCGGGGAGCTGTTTTTT; J: TRBJ2-2; D: TRBD2; V: TRBV2; size: few; length: 16
CDR3: CASRDLGREPLAKNIQYF; DNA: TGTGCCAGCCGGGACCTAGGGAGGGAGCCTCTAGCCAAAAACATTCAGTACTTC; J: TRBJ2-4; D: TRBD2; V: TRBV27; size: NA; length: 18
CDR3: CASSGPGTGKAFF; DNA: TGTGCCAGCAGTGGACCCGGGACAGGGAAAGCTTTCTTT; J: TRBJ1-1; D: TRBD1; V: TRBV12-3/TRBV12-4; size: many; length: 13
CDR3: CASSPRGTGRDTQYF; DNA: TGTGCCAGCAGTCCGCGGGGAACAGGCCGCGATACGCAGTATTTT; J: TRBJ2-3; D: NA; V: TRBV12-3/TRBV12-4; size: NA; length: 15
CDR3: CASSERGGKQYF; DNA: TGTGCCAGCAGTGAAAGGGGAGGGAAGCAGTACTTC; J: TRBJ2-7; D: TRBD2; V: TRBV2; size: NA; length: 12
CDR3: CASSLESPGRNTIYF; DNA: TGTGCCAGCAGCTTAGAGTCCCCGGGAAGAAACACCATATATTTT; J: TRBJ1-3; D: NA; V: TRBV7-9; size: few; length: 15
CDR3: CASSPGLAGGYQETQYF; DNA: TGTGCCAGCAGCCCTGGACTAGCGGGGGGGTACCAAGAGACCCAGTACTTC; J: TRBJ2-5; D: TRBD2; V: TRBV3-1; size: NA; length: 17
CDR3: CASSSNRSPYEQYF; DNA: TGCGCCAGCAGCTCGAACAGGAGTCCCTACGAGCAGTACTTC; J: TRBJ2-7; D: NA; V: TRBV5-1; size: NA; length: 14
CDR3: CASSQYRDSTKQYF; DNA: TGTGCCAGCAGCCAGTACCGGGACTCCACCAAGCAGTACTTC; J: TRBJ2-7; D: NA; V: TRBV3-1; size: NA; length: 14
CDR3: CASSLQSGKPLDTQYF; DNA: TGTGCCAGCAGCCTACAGAGCGGGAAACCCCTAGATACGCAGTATTTT; J: TRBJ2-3; D: TRBD2; V: TRBV3-1; size: many; length: 16
CDR3: CASSLVGQVETQYF; DNA: TGTGCCAGCAGTCTAGTGGGACAGGTTGAGACCCAGTACTTC; J: TRBJ2-5; D: TRBD1; V: TRBV12-3/TRBV12-4; size: NA; length: 14
CDR3: CASSYSGSLNTEAFF; DNA: TGTGCCAGCAGTTACTCCGGGAGCCTGAACACTGAAGCTTTCTTT; J: TRBJ1-1; D: NA; V: TRBV6-5; size: NA; length: 15
CDR3: CASSLALMTSGNEQFF; DNA: TGTGCCAGCAGCTTAGCGCTAATGACTAGCGGGAATGAGCAGTTCTTC; J: TRBJ2-1; D: TRBD2; V: TRBV7-9; size: few; length: 16
CDR3: CASSRTSREPDTQYF; DNA: TGTGCCAGCAGTCGGACTAGCCGGGAGCCAGATACGCAGTATTTT; J: TRBJ2-3; D: TRBD2; V: TRBV6-2/TRBV6-3; size: few; length: 15
CDR3: CASSNIPAGANEQFF; DNA: TGTGCCAGCAGTAATATCCCAGCGGGAGCCAATGAGCAGTTCTTC; J: TRBJ2-1; D: TRBD2; V: TRBV12-3/TRBV12-4; size: many; length: 15
CDR3: CASSPKTGQVEEKLFF; DNA: TGTGCCAGCTCACCTAAAACAGGACAGGTAGAAGAAAAACTGTTTTTT; J: TRBJ1-4; D: TRBD1; V: TRBV18; size: many; length: 16
CDR3: CASSQDPLYEQFF; DNA: TGTGCCAGCAGCCAAGACCCCCTGTATGAGCAGTTCTTC; J: TRBJ2-1; D: NA; V: TRBV3-1; size: few; length: 13
CDR3: CASSVVGGPDTQYF; DNA: TGTGCCAGCAGCGTAGTGGGGGGGCCAGATACGCAGTATTTT; J: TRBJ2-3; D: NA; V: TRBV7-6; size: NA; length: 14
CDR3: CAISPRGQETGELFF; DNA: TGTGCCATCAGTCCCCGGGGACAAGAGACCGGGGAGCTGTTTTTT; J: TRBJ2-2; D: NA; V: TRBV10-3; size: few; length: 15
CDR3: CASSQDPGGSYNEQFF; DNA: TGTGCCAGCAGCCAAGACCCGGGGGGCTCCTACAATGAGCAGTTCTTC; J: TRBJ2-1; D: TRBD2; V: TRBV3-1; size: NA; length: 16
CDR3: CASSLGYYEQYF; DNA: TGTGCCAGCAGCCTTGGCTACTACGAGCAGTACTTC; J: TRBJ2-7; D: NA; V: TRBV5-6; size: many; length: 12
CDR3: CASGDGQVIHGYTF; DNA: TGTGCCAGCGGGGACGGACAGGTTATCCATGGCTACACCTTC; J: TRBJ1-2; D: TRBD1; V: TRBV11-2; size: NA; length: 14
CDR3: CASSLEVWTGTEAFF; DNA: TGTGCCAGCAGCCTTGAGGTTTGGACAGGAACTGAAGCTTTCTTT; J: TRBJ1-1; D: TRBD1; V: TRBV12-3/TRBV12-4; size: NA; length: 15
CDR3: CASKENWGVDTGELFF; DNA: TGTGCCAGCAAAGAGAATTGGGGAGTCGACACCGGGGAGCTGTTTTTT; J: TRBJ2-2; D: NA; V: TRBV6-1; size: few; length: 16
CDR3: CASSQEGTGGLSTDTQYF; DNA: TGCGCCAGCAGCCAAGAAGGGACAGGGGGCCTTAGCACAGATACGCAGTATTTT; J: TRBJ2-3; D: TRBD1; V: TRBV4-1; size: few; length: 18
CDR3: CSAPRQGSAGELFF; DNA: TGCAGTGCTCCGCGACAGGGGTCTGCCGGGGAGCTGTTTTTT; J: TRBJ2-2; D: TRBD1; V: TRBV20-1; size: few; length: 14
CDR3: CASSYYGPLDSPLHF; DNA: TGTGCCAGCAGTTACTACGGACCCCTGGATTCACCCCTCCACTTT; J: TRBJ1-6; D: NA; V: TRBV6-5; size: few; length: 15
CDR3: CASSQQVTVSPDTQYF; DNA: TGTGCCAGCAGCCAACAGGTTACGGTTTCTCCAGATACGCAGTATTTT; J: TRBJ2-3; D: NA; V: TRBV3-1; size: few; length: 16
CDR3: CASSSSGGMGEQYF; DNA: TGTGCCAGCAGCTCCTCCGGGGGGATGGGGGAGCAGTACTTC; J: TRBJ2-7; D: TRBD2; V: TRBV7-2; size: NA; length: 14
CDR3: CASRKMEGAQYF; DNA: TGTGCCAGCAGGAAAATGGAGGGGGCCCAGTACTTC; J: TRBJ2-5; D: NA; V: TRBV2; size: NA; length: 12
CDR3: CASSLGGGAAEQYF; DNA: TGTGCCAGCAGTTTAGGCGGGGGGGCTGCCGAGCAGTACTTC; J: TRBJ2-7; D: TRBD2; V: TRBV12-3/TRBV12-4; size: NA; length: 14